The 12 T cell receptor beta chains in this list originate from one sample, sequenced in a study of synovial regulatory T cells in juvenile arthritis. Using immunoSEQ multiplex PCR, the repertoire was profiled, and TCRdb retains in-frame clones only, with some absent. The sample's table shows around 1,300 clones. Antigen specificity for these receptors is unknown. Regarding the study as a whole: TCR diversity was lower in inflammation-associated blood Treg cells than in other blood Treg cells.

Material: Treg cells from blood. The subset denotes: HLA-DR+ inflammation-associated blood Treg cells. The receptors shown here come from a donor aged 2-30 years with juvenile idiopathic arthritis.

Measured by frequency, this clone is medium-sized (0.01 to 0.1%). This sequence joins TRBV6-5 and TRBJ2-5; TCRdb's assignment of TRBD2 cannot be checked, as there is no DNA. Germline V gene lookup returns CDR1 MNHEY and CDR2 SVGAGI. The CDR3 has 15 amino acids. No DNA sequence was recorded. This chain's CDR3 is CASSYLASPGETQYF.

This chain joins TRBV27 and TRBJ2-1; the D gene TCRdb calls, TRBD1, cannot be checked with no DNA. Germline lookup yields CDR1 MNHEY and CDR2 SMNVEV (reference sequence). The CDR3 extends over 16 amino acids. DNA was not recorded. CDR3: CASSLQGEDSYNEQFF.

This clone is deemed medium-sized (0.01 to 0.1%) by its frequency. V gene TRBV7-6 combines with J gene TRBJ2-5; TCRdb names TRBD2, which stays unverified in the absence of DNA. The germline V gene encodes CDR1 SGHVS and CDR2 FNYEAQ. The CDR3 is made up of 17 amino acids. DNA was not recorded. The CDR3 here is CASSLVVARLYQETQYF.

Its frequency marks this clone as large. The chain links TRBV19 to TRBJ1-2; checking the TCRdb D call of TRBD1 is not possible without DNA. Germline V lookup: CDR1 LNHDA, CDR2 SQIVND (reference sequence). The CDR3 consists of 13 residues. Only the protein is available. The CDR3 loop reads CASSLTANYGYTF. The entire variable domain, with the rest obtained from reference TRBV19 and TRBJ1-2, is as follows: DGGITQSPKYLFRKEGQNVTLSCEQNLNHDAMYWYRQDPGQGLRLIYYSQIVNDFQKGDIAEGYSVSREKKESFPLTVTSAQKNPTAFYLCASSLTANYGYTFGSGTRLTVV.

According to its frequency, this clone is medium-sized (0.01 to 0.1%). The J gene is TRBJ1-2, the V gene TRBV2; checking the TCRdb D call of TRBD1 is not possible without DNA. The CDR3 covers 14 residues. The coding DNA is unavailable. Germline CDR1 and CDR2: SNHLY and FYNNEI. The CDR3 is CASSVRGSPHGYTF.

The chain is built from TRBV29-1 and TRBJ2-3; without DNA, the TCRdb call of TRBD1 cannot be checked. The V gene's germline CDR1 is SQVTM and CDR2 ANQGSEA. The CDR3 length is 16 residues. DNA was not recorded. This chain's CDR3 is CSVEDQGGTGGDTQYF.

This clone is labeled medium-sized based on frequency. CDR3 residues: CATSKPGIWGYTF. The J gene is TRBJ1-2, the V gene TRBV15; there is no DNA to check the TCRdb D call of TRBD1. CDR1 is LNHNV and CDR2 is YYDKDF in the germline V gene (reference sequence). The CDR3 covers 13 residues. Only the protein sequence is given.

This clone is medium-sized by frequency. The chain couples TRBV9 to TRBJ2-3; the TRBD2 assignment by TCRdb is unverifiable without DNA. The germline V gene encodes CDR1 SGDLS and CDR2 YYNGEE. The CDR3 is 16 residues long. Nucleotide data are not available. CDR3: CASSELAGVGTDTQYF.

Frequency places this clone as medium-sized. CDR3 sequence: CASSYSNWNYGYTF. V and J are TRBV6-6 and TRBJ1-2. CDR3 length: 14 residues. No DNA is given. CDR1 MNHNY and CDR2 SVGAGI come from the germline V gene (reference sequence).

In terms of frequency, this clone is large (0.1 to 1%). The CDR3 sequence is CASSPRTSGVQYF. The rearrangement uses TRBV19 and TRBJ2-3; TCRdb proposes TRBD2, but this gene call is untestable without DNA. This CDR3 is 13 amino acids long. No DNA is given. CDR1 and CDR2 (germline): LNHDA, SQIVND (reference sequence).

Frequency places this clone as medium-sized. This rearrangement joins TRBV11-2 to TRBJ1-2; with no DNA, the TCRdb D assignment of TRBD1 cannot be verified. The CDR3 loop spans 13 amino acids. The protein alone is recorded here. Germline-derived CDR1 and CDR2 are SGHAT and FQNNGV. CDR3 residues: CASSPGVGYGYTF.

Judged by frequency, this clone is medium-sized (0.01 to 0.1%). V is TRBV7-6 and J is TRBJ2-7; TCRdb indicates TRBD1, and absent DNA this call remains unverified. The CDR3 loop spans 12 amino acids. The coding DNA is unavailable. CDR1 is SGHVS, CDR2 FNYEAQ, per germline. This CDR3 is CASSWTGGEQYF.